One sample yielded the 13 T cell receptor beta chains listed below, sequenced in a study of CD8+ T cells in alopecia areata. Following extraction, RNA underwent reverse transcription to cDNA, which served as the sequencing template. Sequencing was performed with immunoSEQ multiplex PCR; in TCRdb, only in-frame clones are kept and a portion is missing. Of 200,000 to 250,000 clones in the sample, 64% are singletons; the top ten hold about 4.2%. Treatment described: oral pan-JAK inhibitor, 5-10 mg twice daily. The sequenced sample was CD4+ T cells sorted from blood, obtained at week 4, from a patient treated with tofacitinib. These receptors all come from a human donor with alopecia areata.

The chain is built from TRBV7-2 and TRBJ1-4, with unresolved D. Trimming took off 5 bases at V and 10 bases at J, with 11 bases between the two ends. This CDR3 has 12 residues. Germline V CDR1 and CDR2: SGHTA, FQGNSA. The CDR3 sequence: CASSPPAGKLFF. CDR3 nucleotide sequence: TGTGCCAGCAGCCCCCCGGCCGGAAAACTGTTTTTT.

The chain recombines TRBV6-5 with TRBJ2-2, with D possibly matching TRBD2 (6 bases). Germline V CDR1 and CDR2: MNHEY, SVGAGI. This CDR3 contains 14 residues. V dropped 6 bases and J dropped 0 bases, with 8 bases sitting between them. CDR3 sequence reads: CASSREPNTGELFF. The CDR3 DNA is TGTGCCAGCAGCCGGGAGCCGAACACCGGGGAGCTGTTTTTT.

The chain couples TRBV29-1 to TRBJ1-1, with D uncertain. V lost 7 bases and J 1 base, leaving 10 bases between the germline ends. CDR3 length: 12 residues. Germline assignment: CDR1 SQVTM and CDR2 ANQGSEA. CDR3 sequence reads: CSARRQNTEAFF. DNA for the CDR3: TGCAGCGCCCGACGGCAGAACACTGAAGCTTTCTTT.

The chain couples TRBV29-1 to TRBJ2-7, with D possibly being TRBD2 (6 bases). This CDR3 region has 12 residues. V lost 6 bases and J 3 bases, leaving 12 bases between the germline ends. From germline, CDR1 is SQVTM and CDR2 ANQGSEA. CDR3 in DNA: TGCAGCGTACTGGGACTCCACTACGAGCAGTACTTC. Its protein is CSVLGLHYEQYF.

V and J are TRBV11-2 and TRBJ1-5; no firm D call. The CDR3 contains 14 residues. Germline lookup yields CDR1 SGHAT and CDR2 FQNNGV. V gave up 3 bases and J gave up 4 bases, with 10 bases separating them. The CDR3 nucleotides are TGTGCCAGCAGCTTGCAGGTAACTAATCAGCCCCAGCATTTT. Encoded protein: CASSLQVTNQPQHF.

V usage is TRBV2 and J usage is TRBJ2-4; D remains unclear. The CDR3 contains 15 residues. Per germline, CDR1 SNHLY and CDR2 FYNNEI. The V and J ends lost 1 base and 0 bases respectively, with 7 bases between them. CDR3 region: CASSEVTRAKNIQYF. The CDR3 DNA is TGTGCCAGCAGTGAAGTGACCAGAGCCAAAAACATTCAGTACTTC.

The gene calls are TRBV21-1 and TRBJ1-2; the listed D gene, TRBD1, was not tested against the DNA. TRBV21-1 is annotated as a pseudogene. This CDR3 is 18 amino acids long. The CDR3 nucleotides are TGTGCCAGCAGCACAGCGGACAGGCGAGGGGGCTCTTTCTATGGCTACACCTTC. It encodes CASSTADRRGGSFYGYTF.

This clone was detected only once. The V and J genes are TRBV6-5 and TRBJ1-5, with TRBD1 as a possible D gene (5 bases). The V end lost 8 bases, the J end lost 7 bases, and 15 bases lay between the germline ends. Germline V gene lookup returns CDR1 MNHEY and CDR2 SVGAGI. The CDR3 spans 13 residues. For the CDR3, the DNA is TGTGCCAGCCGGGGGACGGTGGGACAGCCCCAGCATTTT. It encodes CASRGTVGQPQHF.

The chain is built from TRBV2 and TRBJ2-5; tentative D call: TRBD2 (5 bases). The CDR3 consists of 13 residues. V gave up 7 bases and J gave up 2 bases, with 11 bases separating them. CDR1 is SNHLY and CDR2 is FYNNEI in the germline V gene. The CDR3 protein is CASKAETQETQYF. The CDR3 coding sequence is TGTGCCAGCAAAGCGGAGACTCAAGAGACCCAGTACTTC.

V and J are TRBV7-9 and TRBJ1-1; D uncertain. V was cut by 7 bases and J by 1 base, with 7 bases left in between. Germline values: CDR1 SEHNR, CDR2 FQNEAQ (reference sequence). This CDR3 contains 12 residues. CDR3 in amino acids: CASTTQNTEAFF. The CDR3 DNA is TGTGCCAGCACCACACAGAACACTGAAGCTTTCTTT.

This clone was seen just once. The chain uses TRBV15 and TRBJ1-1, with D perhaps TRBD1 (5 bases). Per germline, CDR1 LNHNV and CDR2 YYDKDF (reference sequence). This CDR3 is 16 amino acids long. V was pared by 0 bases and J by 1 base, with 12 bases between. CDR3 in amino acids: CATSREPRQPNTEAFF. Written as DNA, the CDR3 is TGTGCCACCAGCAGAGAACCTCGACAGCCGAACACTGAAGCTTTCTTT.

DNA for the CDR3: TGCGCCAGCAGCCAAGGGACTAGCGGGGGCTCCTACAATGAGCAGTTCTTC. Its protein product is CASSQGTSGGSYNEQFF. The chain carries TRBV4-1 and TRBJ2-1; 13 positions match TRBD2. CDR1 MGHRA and CDR2 YSYEKL come from the germline V gene. The CDR3 consists of 17 residues. With V trimmed by 1 base and J by 0 bases, 0 bases remained unmatched.

This clone was seen a handful of times. V gene TRBV4-3 combines with J gene TRBJ2-7, with 11 bases fitting TRBD2. The trim removed 1 base at V and 7 bases at J, leaving 9 bases unmatched. The CDR3 consists of 16 residues. Germline V gene sequence: CDR1 LGHNA, CDR2 YSLEER. Here the CDR3 reads CASSQALGGTSGEQYF. The CDR3 DNA follows: TGCGCCAGCAGCCAAGCGCTAGGGGGGACTAGCGGTGAGCAGTACTTC.